The next 29 T cell receptor beta chains were all read from a single sample in a study of CD8+CD57+ T cells in acquired aplastic anemia (dated by TCRdb to the late 2010s). The sample was run on an Illumina HiSeq 2000. Genomic DNA served as template for TCR beta VDJ combination and CDR3 sequence profiling. TCRdb cleaned the public reads at Q25 with fastp, built clones with MiXCR and kept in-frame beta chains. All rows with the same CDR3 protein become a single entry with the most common DNA and genes. The sample table shows fewer than 200,000 distinct CDR3 sequences, and around 40% are seen once. 1.1% of the sample lies in the top ten. Sequencing used sorted CD4+, CD8+, or CD8+CD57+ T cells (not recorded which) from PBMCs. The origin of the receptors is a human donor in good health.

The chain uses TRBV2 and TRBJ2-7; D gene uncertain. From germline, CDR1 is SNHLY and CDR2 FYNNEI. Trimming cost V 2 bases and J 3 bases, with 8 bases left between them. The CDR3 runs 13 residues. This CDR3 is CASSEIGRYEQYF. The DNA for the CDR3 is TGTGCCAGCAGTGAAATCGGTCGCTACGAGCAGTACTTC.

This clonotype was counted ten times or more. This chain links TRBV7-8 with TRBJ2-5; 12 nucleotides line up with TRBD2. The CDR3 sequence is 19 residues long. Germline V gives CDR1 SGHVS, CDR2 FQNEAQ. J was trimmed by 2 bases and V by 0 bases; bases with no gene match: 10. The CDR3 DNA sequence: TGTGCCAGCAGCTTAGCGTGGAGACTAGCGGGAGACTCACAAGAGACCCAGTACTTC. Translated, it gives CASSLAWRLAGDSQETQYF.

Note on this clonotype: An end of the junction differs from the germline gene, which may be a read error. CDR3 DNA: TGTGCCTGCAGTGAATCTCGAGAGACCCAGTACTTC. It specifies CACSESRETQYF. The V call is TRBV25-1, the J call TRBJ2-5; D is unresolved. The CDR3 extends over 12 amino acids. CDR1 is MGHDK, CDR2 SYGVNS, per germline.

This sequence joins TRBV11-2 and TRBJ2-2, with D possibly TRBD1 on 6 matching bases. Germline assignment: CDR1 SGHAT and CDR2 FQNNGV. The CDR3 loop spans 13 amino acids. The V end was cut by 4 bases, the J end by 7 bases, with 10 bases between. The CDR3 DNA follows: TGTGCCAGCAGCTCACAGGGAGACGGGGAGCTGTTTTTT. Translating gives CASSSQGDGELFF.

For this clonotype: Germline and junction disagree at one end, which may indicate a read error. The chain links TRBV27 to TRBJ1-3; 7 bases are shared with TRBD1. Germline assignment: CDR1 MNHEY and CDR2 SMNVEV (reference sequence). This CDR3 has 15 amino acids. The chain's CDR3 is CASRRQGFSGNTTYF. The DNA for the CDR3 is TGTGCCAGCAGACGACAGGGCTTCTCTGGAAACACCACATATTTT.

This clonotype was found many times. The rearrangement joins TRBV7-4 to TRBJ1-1; D gene uncertain. Trimming removed 3 bases at V and 4 bases at J, with 15 bases between. There are 15 residues in the CDR3. Germline CDR1 is SGHVT and CDR2 is SQSDAQ. The CDR3 nucleotides read TGTGCCAGCAGCTTTACCACCCCCTCTCCCACTGAAGCTTTCTTT. Translation gives CASSFTTPSPTEAFF.

This clonotype was detected a few times. The chain joins TRBV5-6 to TRBJ1-5; D unclear. The CDR3 is 15 residues long. V was clipped by 3 bases and J by 6 bases, with 16 bases between them. Germline loops: CDR1 SGHDT, CDR2 YYEEEE. CDR3 nucleotide sequence: TGTGCCAGCAGCTCGGTGGGCGGGTTGGGTCAGCCCCAGCATTTT. Amino acid sequence: CASSSVGGLGQPQHF.

This clonotype was detected ten times or more. J is TRBJ2-1 and V is TRBV7-2; 9 bases fit TRBD1. The CDR3 is 13 residues long. Germline-derived CDR1 and CDR2 are SGHTA and FQGNSA. The V gene end was trimmed by 7 bases and the J gene end by 10 bases; junction bases not matched to a gene: 8. Written as DNA, the CDR3 is TGTGCCAGCATGGACAGGGGCCCCCGAGAGCAGTTCTTC. Its translation is CASMDRGPREQFF.

J is TRBJ1-1 and V is TRBV7-3, with a weak D call TRBD1 (5 bases). CDR3 length: 13 residues. Trimming left V 6 bases short and J 3 bases short, with 11 bases between. Germline assignment: CDR1 SGHTA and CDR2 FQGTGA. CDR3 loop: CASRQGFHTEAFF. CDR3 DNA: TGTGCCAGCAGGCAGGGATTCCACACTGAAGCTTTCTTT.

The chain has TRBV2 and TRBJ1-4; the D is unclear. V was pared by 9 bases and J by 8 bases, with 7 bases between. Germline V lookup: CDR1 SNHLY, CDR2 FYNNEI. CDR3 length equals 10 residues. The CDR3 protein is CAREKEKLFF. The CDR3 DNA sequence: TGTGCCAGAGAGAAAGAAAAACTGTTTTTT.

The gene calls are TRBV5-1 and TRBJ1-1; 7 bases match TRBD1. Germline values: CDR1 SGHRS, CDR2 YFSETQ. Germline trimming cut 4 bases from V and 2 bases from J; bases unmatched to any gene: 5. This CDR3 contains 14 residues. CDR3 sequence: CASSRGDSNTEAFF. The DNA of the CDR3 is TGCGCCAGCAGCCGCGGGGACAGTAACACTGAAGCTTTCTTT.

In this sample, this clonotype turned up many times. The J gene is TRBJ1-5, the V gene TRBV5-5; a possible D gene is TRBD1 (5 bases). Trimming removed 4 bases at V and 9 bases at J, with 23 bases between. The CDR3 length is 16 residues. Germline values: CDR1 SGHKS, CDR2 YYEKEE (reference sequence). The CDR3 bases are TGTGCCAGCAGCATCGGAACCGGGACGGTCGGTCGGCCCCAGCATTTT. Its translation: CASSIGTGTVGRPQHF. The full variable domain, with the rest looked up from reference TRBV5-5 and TRBJ1-5, is DAGVTQSPTHLIKTRGQQVTLRCSPISGHKSVSWYQQVLGQGPQFIFQYYEKEERGRGNFPDRFSARQFPNYSSELNVNALLLGDSALYLCASSIGTGTVGRPQHFGDGTRLSIL.

This clonotype has ten or more counts. The V call is TRBV3-1, the J call TRBJ1-6; TRBD1 matches at 7 bases. The J segment lost 0 bases and the V segment lost 1 base, leaving 3 bases of the junction unmatched. There are 17 residues in the CDR3. Germline V gene lookup returns CDR1 LGHDT and CDR2 YNNKEL (reference sequence). The CDR3 here is CASSQGGGSSYNSPLHF. In DNA form, the CDR3 reads TGTGCCAGCAGCCAAGGAGGGGGCAGCTCCTATAATTCACCCCTCCACTTT.

This clonotype came up many times. CDR3: CASRSDRGHEQYF. The CDR3 nucleotides are TGTGCCAGCAGGTCGGACAGGGGGCACGAGCAGTACTTC. V is TRBV12-3 or TRBV12-4 and J is TRBJ2-7; 11 bases line up with TRBD1. The CDR3 is made up of 13 amino acids. V dropped 6 bases and J dropped 5; count of bases not matched to a gene: 3.

In DNA, the CDR3 is TGCAGCGCCCGAAACCCGGGACAGGGGAACGAGCAGTACTTC. Protein product: CSARNPGQGNEQYF. The gene calls are TRBV29-1 and TRBJ2-7, with 10 positions matching TRBD1. With 7 bases clipped from V and 5 bases from J, the junction kept 11 bases outside the gene matches. This CDR3 contains 14 residues. Germline CDR1 and CDR2: SQVTM and ANQGSEA.

This clonotype has at least ten counts. J is TRBJ2-7 and V is TRBV5-4, with D perhaps TRBD1 or TRBD2 (5 bases each). Germline V gene lookup returns CDR1 SGHNT and CDR2 YYREEE (reference sequence). The CDR3 extends over 15 amino acids. V was cut by 4 bases and J by 2 bases, with 16 bases left in between. The CDR3 nucleotides are TGTGCCAGCAGCGAGCACCGGGACCCGACCTACGAGCAGTACTTC. Residues: CASSEHRDPTYEQYF.

The chain has TRBV30 and TRBJ1-1; tentative D call: TRBD1 (5 bases). Germline CDR1 GTSNPN, CDR2 SVGIG (reference sequence). The CDR3 is 12 residues long. The V end was cut by 5 bases, the J end by 7 bases, with 14 bases between. The CDR3 sequence: CAWWGHQGEAFF. CDR3 nucleotides: TGTGCCTGGTGGGGCCATCAGGGTGAAGCTTTCTTT. Full variable domain (missing parts from reference TRBV30 and TRBJ1-1): SQTIHQWPATLVQPVGSPLSLECTVEGTSNPNLYWYRQAAGRGLQLLFYSVGIGQISSEVPQNLSASRPQDRQFILSSKKLLLSDSGFYLCAWWGHQGEAFFGQGTRLTVV.

The chain uses TRBV28 and TRBJ2-1; TRBD1 matches at 9 bases. The CDR3 runs to 15 residues. The trim removed 2 bases at V and 5 bases at J, leaving 4 bases unmatched. Germline V gene sequence: CDR1 MDHEN, CDR2 SYDVKM. The CDR3 region is CASSLLGQGNNEQFF. The CDR3 coding sequence is TGTGCCAGCAGTTTACTGGGACAGGGTAACAATGAGCAGTTCTTC.

This clonotype was counted many times. This chain joins TRBV5-1 and TRBJ1-1, with D hard to call. CDR3 length: 13 amino acids. The germline V gene encodes CDR1 SGHRS and CDR2 YFSETQ. Trimming pared 4 bases from V and 4 bases from J, leaving 11 bases between. The CDR3 loop is CASSAVIGTEAFF. Written as DNA, the CDR3 is TGCGCCAGCAGCGCAGTTATTGGCACTGAAGCTTTCTTT.

A remark on this clonotype: A single base separates this from a much larger clone, so it may be a read error. This chain connects TRBV6-5 to TRBJ2-2, with D perhaps given as TRBD1 or TRBD2 (5 bases each). The CDR3 loop spans 14 amino acids. Looked up from germline, CDR1 is MNHEY and CDR2 is SVGAGI. As DNA, the CDR3 is TGTGCCAGCAGTTTCAGGGCGGACACCGGGGAGCTGCTTTTT. Residues: CASSFRADTGELLF.

This clonotype showed up just a few times. The chain uses TRBV12-3 or TRBV12-4 and TRBJ2-5; 14 bases align to TRBD2. Trimming removed 5 bases from V and 4 bases from J; junction bases left unmatched: 12. The CDR3 consists of 18 residues. This chain's CDR3 is CASSPWTSGGSVRETQYF. CDR3 sequence (DNA): TGTGCCAGCAGTCCCTGGACTAGCGGGGGGAGTGTTAGAGAGACCCAGTACTTC.

This chain uses TRBV5-1 with TRBJ2-7, with a tentative D call TRBD1 (6 bases). The CDR3 is 14 amino acids. Trimming removed 4 bases at V and 3 bases at J, with 14 bases between. Germline lookup yields CDR1 SGHRS and CDR2 YFSETQ. CDR3: CASSERTALYEQYF. The CDR3 DNA reads TGCGCCAGCAGCGAGAGGACAGCTCTCTACGAGCAGTACTTC.

This clonotype was counted a few times. A much larger clone is a single base away; this may be a read error. The V and J genes are TRBV20-1 and TRBJ1-5, with 8 bases fitting TRBD1. The J segment lost 2 bases and the V segment lost 1 base, leaving 4 bases of the junction unmatched. Germline CDR1 is DFQATT and CDR2 is SNEGSKA (reference sequence). This CDR3 contains 15 residues. The CDR3 DNA follows: TGCAGTGCTAGAGGGGGACAGGCCGGCAATCAGCCCCAGCATTTT. Translated, it gives CSARGGQAGNQPQHF.

The chain is built from TRBV6-1 and TRBJ1-1; 7 bases fit TRBD1. The CDR3 has 12 residues. Per germline, CDR1 MNHNS and CDR2 SASEGT. V was clipped by 9 bases and J by 10 bases; unmatched bases: 11. The CDR3 region has the DNA TGTGCCAGTCGCCCCGGGAACAGGGGAGCTTTCTTT. This translates into CASRPGNRGAFF.

In its sample, this clonotype was seen many times. V and J are TRBV30 and TRBJ2-7; TRBD2 matches at 7 bases. The germline gives CDR1 GTSNPN, CDR2 SVGIG (reference sequence). The CDR3 has 14 amino acids. J gave up 0 bases and V 3 bases, and 5 bases lay outside the gene matches. The CDR3 DNA reads as TGTGCCTGGAGGCTGGGCGGGAGCTCCTACGAGCAGTACTTC. Protein: CAWRLGGSSYEQYF.

This rearrangement joins TRBV3-1 to TRBJ1-5, with 8 nucleotides matching TRBD1. Germline assignment: CDR1 LGHDT and CDR2 YNNKEL (reference sequence). The ends lost 0 bases at V and 9 bases at J; junction bases unmatched: 4. The CDR3 covers 14 residues. CDR3 protein: CASSQETGERPQHF. CDR3 nucleotide sequence: TGTGCCAGCAGCCAAGAGACAGGGGAAAGGCCCCAGCATTTT.

In this sample, this clonotype turned up many times. The V gene is TRBV7-2, the J gene TRBJ2-2; 16 nucleotides align to TRBD2. The V gene end was trimmed by 6 bases and the J gene end by 1 base; junction bases not matched to a gene: 8. CDR3 length equals 19 residues. Germline loops: CDR1 SGHTA, CDR2 FQGNSA. Here the CDR3 reads CASSPPGLAGGWNTGELFF. In DNA, the CDR3 is TGTGCCAGCAGTCCGCCGGGACTAGCGGGAGGGTGGAACACCGGGGAGCTGTTTTTT. Supplemented by reference TRBV7-2 and TRBJ2-2, the full variable domain reads GAGVSQSPSNKVTEKGKDVELRCDPISGHTALYWYRQSLGQGLEFLIYFQGNSAPDKSGLPSDRFSAERTGGSVSTLTIQRTQQEDSAVYLCASSPPGLAGGWNTGELFFGEGSRLTVL.

This clonotype was seen a few times. The V call is TRBV3-1, the J call TRBJ1-4; 7 nucleotides match TRBD1. The CDR3 is 14 amino acids. The V gene's germline CDR1 is LGHDT and CDR2 YNNKEL (reference sequence). Trimming at V came to 1 base and at J to 8 bases, leaving 4 bases not matched to a gene. The CDR3 protein is CASSQGQGWEKLFF. The CDR3 DNA reads as TGTGCCAGCAGCCAAGGACAGGGTTGGGAAAAACTGTTTTTT. Using reference TRBV3-1 and TRBJ1-4 for the parts outside the CDR3, the full variable domain is DTAVSQTPKYLVTQMGNDKSIKCEQNLGHDTMYWYKQDSKKFLKIMFSYNNKELIINETVPNRFSPKSPDKAHLNLHINSLELGDSAVYFCASSQGQGWEKLFFGSGTQLSVL.

CDR3 loop: CASSRQSEAFF. The CDR3 DNA reads TGTGCCAGTAGCCGCCAGAGTGAAGCTTTCTTT. The chain carries TRBV19 and TRBJ1-1; D not certain. Germline-derived CDR1 and CDR2 are LNHDA and SQIVND (reference sequence). The CDR3 runs to 11 residues. V gave up 6 bases and J gave up 7 bases, with 9 bases separating them.